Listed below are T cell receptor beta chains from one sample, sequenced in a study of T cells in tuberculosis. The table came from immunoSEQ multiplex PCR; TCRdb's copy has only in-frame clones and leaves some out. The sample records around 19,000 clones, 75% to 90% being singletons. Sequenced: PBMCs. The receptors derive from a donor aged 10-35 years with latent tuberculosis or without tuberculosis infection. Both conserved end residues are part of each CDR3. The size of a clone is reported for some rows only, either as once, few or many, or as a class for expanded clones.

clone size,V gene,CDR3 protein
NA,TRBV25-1,CASSESQGYSYEQYF
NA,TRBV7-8,CASSFSGWGYTF
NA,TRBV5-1,CASREGQGIGEQYF
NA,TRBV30,CAWSMNTEAFF
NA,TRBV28,CAGKDRVNSPLHF
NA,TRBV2,CASSSRLASNEQFF
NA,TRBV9,CASTRGGRDQETQYF
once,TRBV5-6,CASSRMRQGKGEQYF
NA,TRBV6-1,CASGASTNEKLFF
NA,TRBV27,CASSIISTDTQYF
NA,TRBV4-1,CASSQILYNEQFF
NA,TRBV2,CASSKGLAGNHCTQYF
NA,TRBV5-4,CASSSVLTGSNEQFF
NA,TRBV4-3,CASSPWTLSYEQYF
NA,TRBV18,CASSPLGSSGNEKLFF
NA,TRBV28,CASRYGTASNQPQHF
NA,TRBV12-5,CASGPTENTEAFF
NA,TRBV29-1,CSVRDRVNTEAFF
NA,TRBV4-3,CASSPGGRAELGTEAFF
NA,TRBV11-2,CASRTSFQGVGEQYF
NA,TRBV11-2,CASSYYPTGLGDEQYF
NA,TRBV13,CASSLGLADNYGYTF
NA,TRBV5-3,CARPSSGGEVNTEAFF
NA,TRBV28,CASSRGQGDTDTQYF
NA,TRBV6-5,CASIIRVPTEAFF
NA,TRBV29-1,CSGRLAGGVDTQYF
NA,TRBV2,CASCLGGTSGEEQFF
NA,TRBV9,CASSVDGRTGILGYTF
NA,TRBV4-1,CASSLSRGQNTEAFF
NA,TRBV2,CASSEDSTEAFF
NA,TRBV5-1,CASKETATQETQYF
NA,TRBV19,CASRVRGGYTGELFF
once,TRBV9,CASSTRLRGRAYGYTF
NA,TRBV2,CASRAGLAGGSTQYF
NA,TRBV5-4,CASSPGAGGRAFF
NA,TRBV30,CAWSSGGAREQFF
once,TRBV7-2,CASSLVGAGGHNEQFF
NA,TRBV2,CASSVDSYDEAFF
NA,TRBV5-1,CASSLGTLGTDTQYF
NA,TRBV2,CASSPQGRRYEQYF
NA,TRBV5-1,CASSSTGQGFSVAFF
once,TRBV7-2,CASSLVTGGTGELFF
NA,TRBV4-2,CASSQEIQGLPSYPAKNIQYF
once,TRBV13,CASSVGQGREKLFF
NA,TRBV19,CASSLPPGQENTGELFF
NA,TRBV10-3,CAISGQGAGGYTF
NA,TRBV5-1,CASSSSPTAMNTEAFF
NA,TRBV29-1,CSVSSVPESNEQFF
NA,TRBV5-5,CASSLGGTANQPQHF
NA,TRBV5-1,CASSLKLAGEVFRDEQYF
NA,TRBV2,CASSATGFVYTF
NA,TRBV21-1,CASSHKAYRSQLYTDTQYF